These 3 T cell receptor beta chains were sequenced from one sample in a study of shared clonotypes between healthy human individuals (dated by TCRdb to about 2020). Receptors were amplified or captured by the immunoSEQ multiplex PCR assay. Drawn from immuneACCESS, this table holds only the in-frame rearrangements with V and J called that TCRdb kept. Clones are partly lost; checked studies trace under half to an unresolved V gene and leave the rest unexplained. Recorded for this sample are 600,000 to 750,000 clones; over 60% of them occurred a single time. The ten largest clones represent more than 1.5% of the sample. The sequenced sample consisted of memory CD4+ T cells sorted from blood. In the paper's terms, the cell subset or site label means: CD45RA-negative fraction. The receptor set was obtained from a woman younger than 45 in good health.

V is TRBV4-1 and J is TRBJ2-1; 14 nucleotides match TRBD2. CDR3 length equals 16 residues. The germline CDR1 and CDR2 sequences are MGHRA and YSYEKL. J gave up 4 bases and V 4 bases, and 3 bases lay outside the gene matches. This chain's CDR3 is CASSPRTSGRYNEQFF. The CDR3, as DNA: TGCGCCAGCAGCCCCAGGACTAGCGGGAGGTACAATGAGCAGTTCTTC.

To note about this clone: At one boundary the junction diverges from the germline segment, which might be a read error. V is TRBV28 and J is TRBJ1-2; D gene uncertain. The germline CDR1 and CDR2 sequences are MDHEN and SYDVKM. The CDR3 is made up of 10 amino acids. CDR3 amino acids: CASYNNGYTF. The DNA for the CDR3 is TGTGCCAGCTATAACAATGGCTACACCTTC.

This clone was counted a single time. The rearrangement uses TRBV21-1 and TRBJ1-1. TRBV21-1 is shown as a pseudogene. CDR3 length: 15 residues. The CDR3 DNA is TGTGCCAGCAGCAAGCCAAATCTCTTAGGCACTGAAGCTTTCTTT. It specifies CASSKPNLLGTEAFF.